The sequence of this TCR beta chain was determined in a study of T cells in Graves' hyperthyroidism and ophthalmopathy. Trimming removed 5 bases from V and 9 bases from J, with 13 bases in between. This CDR3 is 12 amino acids long. This clonotype was seen ten or more times. TCR beta CDR3 regions were amplified from RNA. A first-round RT-PCR of the TCR CDR3 used the HTBI primer set. TCRdb used MiXCR to reprocess the multiplex PCR reads, holding one entry per CDR3 protein. The sample lists about 600,000 distinct CDR3 sequences, around 15% occurring once. This TCR came from a woman aged 40 to 49 with Graves' ophthalmopathy. Sequences were obtained from blood. The rearrangement joins TRBV12-3 or TRBV12-4 to TRBJ2-5; D remains ambiguous. DNA for the CDR3: TGTGCCAGCAGTATCCCTCCTCGTCCCCAGTACTTC. Amino acids: CASSIPPRPQYF.